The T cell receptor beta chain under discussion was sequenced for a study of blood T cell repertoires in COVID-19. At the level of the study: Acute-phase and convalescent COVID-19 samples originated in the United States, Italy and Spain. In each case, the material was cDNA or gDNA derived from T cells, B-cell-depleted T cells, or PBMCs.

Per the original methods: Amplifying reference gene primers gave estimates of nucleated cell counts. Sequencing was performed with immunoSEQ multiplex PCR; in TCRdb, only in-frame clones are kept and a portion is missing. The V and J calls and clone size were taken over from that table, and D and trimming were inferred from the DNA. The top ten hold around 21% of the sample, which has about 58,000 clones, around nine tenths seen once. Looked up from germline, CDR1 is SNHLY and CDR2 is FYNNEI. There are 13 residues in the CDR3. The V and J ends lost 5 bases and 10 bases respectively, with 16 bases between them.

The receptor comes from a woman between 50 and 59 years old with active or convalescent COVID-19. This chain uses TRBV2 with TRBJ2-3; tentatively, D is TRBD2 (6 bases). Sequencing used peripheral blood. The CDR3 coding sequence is TGTGCCAGCAGTCAATTACTAGCCGATTCGCAGTATTTT. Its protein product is CASSQLLADSQYF. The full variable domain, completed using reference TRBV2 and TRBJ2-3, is EPEVTQTPSHQVTQMGQEVILRCVPISNHLYFYWYRQILGQKVEFLVSFYNNEISEKSEIFDDQFSVERPDGSNFTLKIRSTKLEDSAMYFCASSQLLADSQYFGPGTRLTVL.